One and the same sample provided the 15 T cell receptor beta chains below, sequenced in a study of T cell responses to AZD1222 COVID-19 vaccine. Sequencing was performed with immunoSEQ multiplex PCR; in TCRdb, only in-frame clones are kept and a portion is missing. The table includes approximately 260,000 clones, over 90% detected once. The source material was peripheral blood, sampled on day 0 of AZD1222 vaccination. These receptors all come from an adult in good health.

The chain couples TRBV10-3 to TRBJ2-5, with D possibly being TRBD2 (6 bases). Trimming removed 4 bases at V and 4 bases at J, with 10 bases between. Per the germline V gene, CDR1 is ENHRY and CDR2 is SYGVKD. CDR3 length: 13 residues. This chain's CDR3 is CAISVAGTETQYF. For the CDR3, the DNA is TGTGCCATCAGTGTGGCGGGAACAGAGACCCAGTACTTC.

This clone was seen more than once but under ten times. V and J are TRBV6-5 and TRBJ1-1; 7 positions match TRBD1. The CDR3 runs 12 residues. The germline V gene encodes CDR1 MNHEY and CDR2 SVGAGI. The junction had 8 bases not matched to a gene; V was cut back by 8 bases and J by 8 bases. CDR3 coding DNA: TGTGCCAGCGGAGACAGGGCCCGGGAAGCTTTCTTT. This translates into CASGDRAREAFF.

The V and J genes are TRBV5-1 and TRBJ2-7; 9 bases line up with TRBD1. Germline V gives CDR1 SGHRS, CDR2 YFSETQ. There are 15 residues in the CDR3. V lost 7 bases and J lost 1; bases outside the gene matches: 9. The CDR3 DNA sequence: TGCGCCAGCTGCAAAAACAGGGGGCATTCCTACGAGCAGTACTTC. Translation: CASCKNRGHSYEQYF.

This chain uses TRBV5-6 with TRBJ1-1; D uncertain. V was pared by 2 bases and J by 3 bases, with 14 bases between. CDR3 size: 15 residues. Germline V gene data show CDR1 as SGHDT and CDR2 as YYEEEE. The CDR3, as DNA: TGTGCCAGCAGCTTATCATTAGTGGATTACACTGAAGCTTTCTTT. Protein: CASSLSLVDYTEAFF.

J is TRBJ2-3 and V is TRBV7-3, with D possibly matching TRBD2 (6 bases). The CDR3 contains 15 residues. Germline lookup yields CDR1 SGHTA and CDR2 FQGTGA. V gave up 0 bases and J gave up 0 bases, with 7 bases separating them. The CDR3 DNA reads TGTGCCAGCAGCTTAACTAGCGGTAGCACAGATACGCAGTATTTT. Its translation: CASSLTSGSTDTQYF.

The chain employs TRBV9 and TRBJ2-1, with 8 bases identical to TRBD2. The CDR3 totals 15 residues. Looked up from germline, CDR1 is SGDLS and CDR2 is YYNGEE. V lost 3 bases and J lost 4; bases outside the gene matches: 6. CDR3 residues: CASSASGGGYNEQFF. CDR3 nucleotide sequence: TGTGCCAGCAGCGCGTCGGGCGGGGGGTACAATGAGCAGTTCTTC.

The rearrangement uses TRBV7-8 and TRBJ1-5, with D perhaps matching TRBD1 (5 bases). CDR1 is SGHVS and CDR2 is FQNEAQ in the germline V gene. The V gene lost 3 bases and the J gene lost 6 bases, with 9 bases spanning the gap. CDR3 length: 13 amino acids. CDR3 in amino acids: CASSFRVFQPQHF. Here the CDR3 DNA reads TGTGCCAGCAGCTTCAGGGTTTTTCAGCCCCAGCATTTT. The full variable domain, rest sourced from reference TRBV7-8 and TRBJ1-5, is GAGVSQSPRYKVAKRGQDVALRCDPISGHVSLFWYQQALGQGPEFLTYFQNEAQLDKSGLPSDRFFAERPEGSVSTLKIQRTQQEDSAVYLCASSFRVFQPQHFGDGTRLSIL.

This clone showed up just once. V usage is TRBV10-2 and J usage is TRBJ2-7; TRBD1 matches 9 bases. V dropped 8 bases and J dropped 3; count of bases not matched to a gene: 2. This CDR3 is built from 12 residues. Germline V lookup: CDR1 WSHSY, CDR2 SAAADI. The CDR3 loop is CASLTGGYEQYF. CDR3 in DNA: TGCGCCAGCTTGACAGGGGGCTACGAGCAGTACTTC.

This chain links TRBV5-1 with TRBJ1-1, with 7 positions matching TRBD1. The junction had 12 bases not matched to a gene; V was cut back by 6 bases and J by 7 bases. Germline CDR1 reads SGHRS; CDR2 reads YFSETQ. The CDR3 consists of 14 residues. DNA for the CDR3: TGCGCCAGCACCGAACAGGGGCCCCTAAGTGAAGCTTTCTTT. Translated: CASTEQGPLSEAFF.

This chain joins TRBV4-1 and TRBJ2-3; 8 bases are shared with TRBD2. Per the germline V gene, CDR1 is MGHRA and CDR2 is YSYEKL. The CDR3 is 17 residues long. The V segment lost 0 bases and the J segment 7 bases; nucleotides outside the gene matches: 12. This chain's CDR3 is CASSQDPGGAPTYTQYF. The DNA for the CDR3 is TGCGCCAGCAGCCAAGATCCGGGGGGGGCGCCGACATATACGCAGTATTTT.

The sample holds one count of this clone. The chain links TRBV3-1 (or the pseudogene TRBV3-2) to TRBJ1-2; 10 bases align to TRBD1. This CDR3 contains 13 residues. The germline V gene has CDR1 LGHDT and CDR2 YNNKEL (reference sequence). V trimming: 8 bases; J trimming: 4 bases; junction bases outside the gene matches: 4. The CDR3 sequence: CASGQGVGYGYTF. The CDR3 DNA reads as TGTGCCAGCGGACAGGGGGTAGGCTATGGCTACACCTTC.

The chain carries TRBV18 and TRBJ2-1; TRBD2 matches at 11 bases. Per germline, CDR1 KGHSH and CDR2 LQKENI. V was pared by 2 bases and J by 4 bases, with 10 bases of the junction left unmatched. The CDR3 has 18 residues. CDR3 bases: TGTGCCAGCTCACCAGGGACTAGCGGCCAAGAAGGGTACAATGAGCAGTTCTTC. Translating gives CASSPGTSGQEGYNEQFF.

The J gene is TRBJ2-2, the V gene TRBV10-3; TRBD1 matches 8 bases. The J segment lost 0 bases and the V segment lost 6 bases, leaving 3 bases of the junction unmatched. Germline V lookup: CDR1 ENHRY, CDR2 SYGVKD. The CDR3 extends over 15 amino acids. The CDR3 coding sequence is TGTGCCATCAGAACGGGACAGGCGAACACCGGGGAGCTGTTTTTT. Protein: CAIRTGQANTGELFF.

This chain uses TRBV5-6 with TRBJ1-2; 11 bases map to TRBD1. The length of the CDR3 is 16 residues. The J segment lost 7 bases and the V segment lost 0 bases, leaving 8 bases of the junction unmatched. Germline assignment: CDR1 SGHDT and CDR2 YYEEEE. The CDR3 region is CASSLDRRTGGGGYTF. The DNA of the CDR3 is TGTGCCAGCAGCTTGGATAGGCGGACAGGGGGCGGTGGCTACACCTTC.

V is TRBV28 and J is TRBJ1-5, with TRBD1 identical over 9 bases. This CDR3 spans 16 amino acids. Per the germline V gene, CDR1 is MDHEN and CDR2 is SYDVKM. V shed 2 bases and J 4 bases; nucleotides not matched to a gene: 6. For the CDR3, the DNA is TGTGCCAGCAGTTTACCCGGGACAGGGACTAATCAGCCCCAGCATTTT. Its protein product is CASSLPGTGTNQPQHF.